These T cell receptor beta chains were read from a single sample in a study of blood T cell repertoires in COVID-19. Generated by immunoSEQ multiplex PCR, the TCRdb table keeps only in-frame clones and is missing some. The sample shows 350,000 to 450,000 clones, about 88% of them seen only once. The specimen was PBMCs or T cells enriched from blood (not recorded which). The receptors derive from a woman under 30 who had been exposed to COVID-19. Each CDR3 is given with its conserved first and last residue. D genes are given only for firm matches. Not all rows give a size; the values are once, few, many and, for expanded clones, a class.

size,D,V,J,CDR3,DNA
.,TRBD1,TRBV5-6,TRBJ2-7,CASSPRGQGPYEQYF,TGTGCCAGCAGCCCGAGGGGACAGGGCCCGTACGAGCAGTACTTC
.,TRBD2,TRBV4-3,TRBJ2-7,CASSQESRGSYEQYF,TGCGCCAGCAGCCAAGAATCGCGGGGGTCCTACGAGCAGTACTTC
.,TRBD2,TRBV7-2,TRBJ2-7,CASSFVGTSGGTSYEQYF,TGTGCCAGCAGCTTCGTAGGGACTAGCGGGGGGACCTCCTACGAGCAGTACTTC
once,TRBD2,TRBV19,TRBJ2-1,CASSHSGNSYNEQFF,TGTGCCAGTAGCCATAGCGGGAACTCCTACAATGAGCAGTTCTTC
.,.,TRBV4-1,TRBJ2-1,CASSQEVVVGALNEQFF,TGCGCCAGCAGCCAAGAGGTAGTGGTGGGGGCCTTAAATGAGCAGTTCTTC
.,TRBD1,TRBV2,TRBJ1-5,CASSDQGADQPQHF,TGTGCCAGCAGTGATCAGGGGGCAGATCAGCCCCAGCATTTT
.,.,TRBV2,TRBJ2-7,CASSGGFGNEQYF,TGTGCCAGCAGTGGGGGTTTCGGGAACGAGCAGTACTTC
few,.,TRBV7-2,TRBJ1-4,CASSSGRRDEKLFF,TGTGCCAGCAGCTCGGGTAGGAGGGATGAAAAACTGTTTTTT
.,.,TRBV7-2,TRBJ2-4,CASSTLTAALAKNIQYF,TGTGCCAGCAGCACATTAACCGCGGCTTTAGCCAAAAACATTCAGTACTTC
.,TRBD1,TRBV5-5,TRBJ2-7,CASSLDRGSEQYF,TGTGCCAGCAGCTTGGACAGGGGATCCGAGCAGTACTTC
.,.,TRBV5-4,TRBJ2-1,CASSLSEDSEFF,TGTGCCAGCAGCTTGAGTGAGGACTCCGAGTTCTTC
.,TRBD2,TRBV3-1/TRBV3-2,TRBJ2-1,CASSQGLAANNEQFF,TGTGCCAGCAGCCAGGGGCTAGCGGCTAACAATGAGCAGTTCTTC
.,.,TRBV4-1,TRBJ1-4,CASSQEEVNEKLFF,TGCGCCAGCAGCCAAGAGGAGGTTAATGAAAAACTGTTTTTT
.,.,TRBV27,TRBJ1-3,CASSLWRGGGNTIYF,TGTGCCAGCAGTTTATGGCGGGGCGGTGGAAACACCATATATTTT
.,TRBD1,TRBV5-6,TRBJ1-3,CASSWGTGAGNTIYF,TGTGCCAGCAGCTGGGGAACAGGGGCTGGAAACACCATATATTTT
.,.,TRBV9,TRBJ2-7,CASSPRREPVYEQYF,TGTGCCAGCAGCCCAAGGAGGGAACCCGTCTACGAGCAGTACTTC
.,TRBD2,TRBV3-1/TRBV3-2,TRBJ2-2,CASSQVVLAGGTGELFF,TGTGCCAGCAGCCAAGTTGTACTAGCGGGTGGTACCGGGGAGCTGTTTTTT
.,TRBD2,TRBV5-1,TRBJ2-7,CASSWTATGTSDIYEQYF,TGCGCCAGCAGCTGGACAGCCACCGGGACTAGCGATATCTACGAGCAGTACTTC
.,.,TRBV3-1/TRBV3-2,TRBJ2-3,CASSQVVDTQYF,TGTGCCAGCAGCCAAGTAGTTGATACGCAGTATTTT
few,TRBD2,TRBV28,TRBJ2-7,CASSPRLAGIYEQYF,TGTGCCAGCAGCCCGCGACTAGCGGGAATATACGAGCAGTACTTC
.,.,TRBV19,TRBJ1-3,CASLRDKSGNTIYF,TGTGCCAGCCTTCGGGACAAGTCTGGAAACACCATATATTTT
.,.,TRBV2,TRBJ1-1,CASSEDSGLNTEAFF,TGTGCCAGCAGTGAAGATTCGGGTCTGAACACTGAAGCTTTCTTT
.,TRBD2,TRBV12-3/TRBV12-4,TRBJ2-7,CASSSGGVYEQYF,TGTGCCAGCAGTTCGGGGGGGGTTTACGAGCAGTACTTC
.,.,TRBV5-6,TRBJ1-1,CASSLVPGTNTEAFF,TGTGCCAGCAGCTTGGTCCCGGGTACGAACACTGAAGCTTTCTTT
few,.,TRBV12-3/TRBV12-4,TRBJ1-4,CASSQAGGEKLFF,TGTGCCAGCAGTCAAGCCGGGGGTGAAAAACTGTTTTTT
.,TRBD2,TRBV2,TRBJ2-7,CASRATSGRYYEQYF,TGTGCCAGCAGAGCGACTAGCGGGCGGTACTACGAGCAGTACTTC
.,TRBD1,TRBV27,TRBJ2-2,CASSFDRGGGELFF,TGTGCCAGCAGTTTCGACAGGGGTGGCGGGGAGCTGTTTTTT
.,TRBD1,TRBV28,TRBJ2-7,CASSFYQGAYEQYF,TGTGCCAGCAGTTTTTACCAGGGGGCATACGAGCAGTACTTC
few,TRBD1,TRBV7-3,TRBJ2-2,CASSLSGQGEDGELFF,TGTGCCAGCAGCTTATCCGGACAGGGGGAGGACGGGGAGCTGTTTTTT
few,.,TRBV3-1/TRBV3-2,TRBJ1-1,CASSSGVMNTEAFF,TGTGCCAGCAGCTCAGGGGTTATGAACACTGAAGCTTTCTTT
.,TRBD1,TRBV5-4,TRBJ1-3,CASSLGQGQGMGNTIYF,TGTGCCAGCAGCCTGGGACAGGGGCAGGGTATGGGAAACACCATATATTTT
.,.,TRBV15,TRBJ1-4,CATSREPPGATNEKLFF,TGTGCCACCAGCAGAGAACCTCCCGGGGCAACTAATGAAAAACTGTTTTTT
once,.,TRBV28,TRBJ1-1,CASSYWTLNTEAFF,TGTGCCAGCAGTTACTGGACTCTGAACACTGAAGCTTTCTTT
.,.,TRBV25-1,TRBJ2-3,CASSRGNTDTQYF,TGTGCCAGCTCCAGGGGAAATACAGATACGCAGTATTTT
.,TRBD2,TRBV10-2,TRBJ2-3,CASSESGPVAGGTDTQYF,TGCGCCAGCAGTGAGTCGGGACCAGTGGCGGGGGGCACAGATACGCAGTATTTT
.,.,TRBV3-1/TRBV3-2,TRBJ1-4,CASSQVRQGSEKLFF,TGTGCCAGCAGCCAGGTTAGGCAGGGAAGTGAAAAACTGTTTTTT
.,.,TRBV7-8,TRBJ2-3,CASSLLGGTSTDTQYF,TGTGCCAGCAGTCTTCTCGGAGGGACTAGCACAGATACGCAGTATTTT